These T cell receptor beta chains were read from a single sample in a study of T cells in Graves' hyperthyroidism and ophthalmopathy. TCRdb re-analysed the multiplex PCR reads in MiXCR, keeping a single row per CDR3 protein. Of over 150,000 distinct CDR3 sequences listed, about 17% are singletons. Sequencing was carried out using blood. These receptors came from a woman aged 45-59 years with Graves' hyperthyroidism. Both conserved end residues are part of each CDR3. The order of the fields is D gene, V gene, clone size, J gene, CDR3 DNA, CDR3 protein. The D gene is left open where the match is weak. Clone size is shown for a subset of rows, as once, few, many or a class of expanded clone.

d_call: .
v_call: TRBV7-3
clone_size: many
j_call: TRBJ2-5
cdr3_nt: TGTGCCAGCAGCTTAACGAATTCAGAGACCCAGTACTTC
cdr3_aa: CASSLTNSETQYF

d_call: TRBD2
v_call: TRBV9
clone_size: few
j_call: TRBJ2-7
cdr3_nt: TGTGCCAGCAGCGTAGGGGCGTCTAGCGGCACCTACGAGCAGTACTTC
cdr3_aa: CASSVGASSGTYEQYF

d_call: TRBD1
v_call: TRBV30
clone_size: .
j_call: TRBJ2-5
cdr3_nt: TGTGCCTTCACAGGGGAGCTGACCCAGTACTTC
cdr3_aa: CAFTGELTQYF

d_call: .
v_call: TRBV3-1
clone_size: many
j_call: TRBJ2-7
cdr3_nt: TGTGCCAGCAGCCACCCCTGGGGGACCTACGAGCAGTACTTC
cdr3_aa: CASSHPWGTYEQYF

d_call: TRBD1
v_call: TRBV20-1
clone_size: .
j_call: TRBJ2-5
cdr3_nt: TGCAGTGCTAGGACCGGGACAGGGGGCCGGGAGACCCAGTACTTC
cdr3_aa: CSARTGTGGRETQYF

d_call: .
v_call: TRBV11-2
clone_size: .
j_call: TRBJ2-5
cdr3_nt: TGTGCCAGCAGCTTGCTAGCGAGCACTAAAGAGACCCAGTACTTC
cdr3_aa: CASSLLASTKETQYF

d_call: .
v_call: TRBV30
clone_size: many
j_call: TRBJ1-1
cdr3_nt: TGTGCCTGGATTCGAAGGGGCAGGATCATGAACACTGAAGCTTTCTTT
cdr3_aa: CAWIRRGRIMNTEAFF

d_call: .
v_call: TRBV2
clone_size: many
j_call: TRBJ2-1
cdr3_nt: TGTGCCAGCAGTGTGGGCCCTGGGTACAATGAGCAGTTCTTC
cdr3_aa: CASSVGPGYNEQFF

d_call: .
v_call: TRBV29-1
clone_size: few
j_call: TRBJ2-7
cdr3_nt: TGCAGCGTTGCCAGGGGCCTCGAGCAGTACTTC
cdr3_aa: CSVARGLEQYF

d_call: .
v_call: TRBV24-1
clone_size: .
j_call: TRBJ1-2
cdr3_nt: TGTGCCACCAGTGACACGGACAGCCGGGGTGGCTACACCTTC
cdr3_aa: CATSDTDSRGGYTF

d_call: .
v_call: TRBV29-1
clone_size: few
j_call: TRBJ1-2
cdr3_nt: TGCAGCGGTGAAGGGGGGAACTATGGCTACACCTTC
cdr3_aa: CSGEGGNYGYTF

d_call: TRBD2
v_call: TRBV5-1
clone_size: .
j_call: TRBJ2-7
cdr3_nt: TGCGCCAGCAGTACTGGACTAGCGGAGCAGTACTTC
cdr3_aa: CASSTGLAEQYF

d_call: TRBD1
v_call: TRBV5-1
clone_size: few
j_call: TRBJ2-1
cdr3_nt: TGCGCCAGCAGCATAGGGACAGGGGGTTTCGATGAGCAGTTCTTC
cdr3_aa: CASSIGTGGFDEQFF

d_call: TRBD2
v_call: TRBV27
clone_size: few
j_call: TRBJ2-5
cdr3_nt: TGTGCCAGCAGTTTAGGTCTAGCGGGAGGGTTACAAGAGACCCAGTACTTC
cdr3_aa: CASSLGLAGGLQETQYF

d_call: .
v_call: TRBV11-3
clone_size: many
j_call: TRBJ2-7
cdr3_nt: TGTGCCAGCAGTCTAAGAAATACCTACGAGCAGTACTTC
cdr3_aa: CASSLRNTYEQYF

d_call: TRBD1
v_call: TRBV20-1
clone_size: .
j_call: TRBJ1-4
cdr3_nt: TGCAGTGCCAGGGGGTCAACTAATGAAAAACTGTTTTTT
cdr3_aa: CSARGSTNEKLFF

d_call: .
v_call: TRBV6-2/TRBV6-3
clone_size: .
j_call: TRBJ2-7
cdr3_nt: TGTGCCAGCAGTTACGGGACCTCGGCTTACGAGCAGTACTTC
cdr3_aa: CASSYGTSAYEQYF

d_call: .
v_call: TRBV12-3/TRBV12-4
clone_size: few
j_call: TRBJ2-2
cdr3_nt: TGTGCCAGCAGTTTGTCGAGACCCGGGGAGCTGTTTTTT
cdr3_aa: CASSLSRPGELFF

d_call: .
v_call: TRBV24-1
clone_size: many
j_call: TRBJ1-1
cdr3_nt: TGTGCCACCAATGGAGGCCAGGGGAACACTGAAGCTTTCTTT
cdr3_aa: CATNGGQGNTEAFF

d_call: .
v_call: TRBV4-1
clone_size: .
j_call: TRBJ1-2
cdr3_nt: TGCGCCAGCAGCCAAGATTCAATCGACAGCTTCTATGGCTACACCTTC
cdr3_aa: CASSQDSIDSFYGYTF

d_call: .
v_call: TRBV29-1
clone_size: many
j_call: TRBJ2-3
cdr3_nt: TGCAGCGTCGGGAACCGACAGAACACAGATACGCAGTATTTT
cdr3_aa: CSVGNRQNTDTQYF

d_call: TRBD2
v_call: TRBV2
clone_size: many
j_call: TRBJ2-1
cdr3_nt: TGTGCCAACCTTGGCGGGAGTGGCTCCTACAATGAGCAGTTCTTC
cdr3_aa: CANLGGSGSYNEQFF

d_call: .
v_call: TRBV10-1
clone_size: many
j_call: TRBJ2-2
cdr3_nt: TGCGCCAGCAGTGTTGCGGGACTGGGCACCGGGGAGCTGTTTTTT
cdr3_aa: CASSVAGLGTGELFF

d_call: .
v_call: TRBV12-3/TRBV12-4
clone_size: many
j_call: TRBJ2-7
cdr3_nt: TGTGCCAGCAGTTCCGGTGACAGAACTTACGAGCAGTACTTC
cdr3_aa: CASSSGDRTYEQYF

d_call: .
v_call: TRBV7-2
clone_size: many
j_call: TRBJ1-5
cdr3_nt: TGTGCCAGCAGCCTCAGGGACGGCAATCAGCCCCAGCATTTT
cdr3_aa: CASSLRDGNQPQHF

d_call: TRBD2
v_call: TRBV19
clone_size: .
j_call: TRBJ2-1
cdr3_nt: TGTGCCAGTAGTTTGACTAGCGGGAGGCCGGGGAATGAGCAGTTCTTC
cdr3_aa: CASSLTSGRPGNEQFF

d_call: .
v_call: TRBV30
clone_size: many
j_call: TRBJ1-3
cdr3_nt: TGTGCCTGGAGTGTACGGGGGGCGGCTGGAAACACCATATATTTT
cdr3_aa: CAWSVRGAAGNTIYF

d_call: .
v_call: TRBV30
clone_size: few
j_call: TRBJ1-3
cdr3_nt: TGTGCCTGGAGTGTCCTCCCCGTGGGTGACACCATATATTTT
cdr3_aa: CAWSVLPVGDTIYF

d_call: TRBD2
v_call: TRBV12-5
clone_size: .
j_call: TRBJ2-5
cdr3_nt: TGTGCTAGTGGTTCGGGACCACGGGGGGATCAAGAGACCCAGTACTTC
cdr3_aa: CASGSGPRGDQETQYF

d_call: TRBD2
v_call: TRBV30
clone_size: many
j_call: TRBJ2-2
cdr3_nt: TGTGCCTGGGGGACTGGACTAGCGGGAGTCACCGGGGAGCTGTTTTTT
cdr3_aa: CAWGTGLAGVTGELFF

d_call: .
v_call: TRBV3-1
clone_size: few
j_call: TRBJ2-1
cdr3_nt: TGTGCCAGCAGCCAAGACGTACAGGTCTCCTACAATGAGCAGTTCTTC
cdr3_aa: CASSQDVQVSYNEQFF

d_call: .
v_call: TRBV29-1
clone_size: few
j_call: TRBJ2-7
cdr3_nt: TGCAGCGTTGAGACCGGGACCGAAACCTACGAGCAGTACTTC
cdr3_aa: CSVETGTETYEQYF

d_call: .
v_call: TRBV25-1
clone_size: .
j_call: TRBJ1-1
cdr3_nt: TGTGCCAGCAATGAATCCAAGACACCTGAAGCTTTCTTT
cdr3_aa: CASNESKTPEAFF

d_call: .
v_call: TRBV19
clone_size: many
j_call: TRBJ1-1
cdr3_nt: TGTGCCAGTAGTATAGATCTATTCGGGAAGGACACTGAAGCTTTCTTT
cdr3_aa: CASSIDLFGKDTEAFF

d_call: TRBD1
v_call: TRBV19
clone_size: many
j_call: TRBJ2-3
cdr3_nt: TGTGCCGGAGGGACAGGGGGCGCAGATACGCAGTATTTT
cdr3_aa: CAGGTGGADTQYF

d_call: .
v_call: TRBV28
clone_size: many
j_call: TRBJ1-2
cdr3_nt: TGTGCCAGCACTTCATTCAGAGAAGCTAACTATGGCTACACCTTC
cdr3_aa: CASTSFREANYGYTF

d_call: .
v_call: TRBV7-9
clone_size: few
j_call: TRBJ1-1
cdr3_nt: TGTGCCAGCAGCTTAGACTGGAACAGGCGAGGAACTGAAGCTTTCTTT
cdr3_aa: CASSLDWNRRGTEAFF

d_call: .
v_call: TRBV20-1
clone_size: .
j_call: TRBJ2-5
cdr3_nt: TGCAGTGCTAGCTTCCCCACCAACCAAGAGACCCAGTACTTC
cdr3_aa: CSASFPTNQETQYF

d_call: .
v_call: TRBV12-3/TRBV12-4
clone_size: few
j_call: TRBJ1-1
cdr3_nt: TGTGCCAGCAGTTTCGGTCAGGCCCTGGGGACTGAAGCTTTCTTT
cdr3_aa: CASSFGQALGTEAFF